The 3 T cell receptor beta chains presented below share a single source sample, sequenced in a study of shared clonotypes between healthy human individuals. As defined, naive CD8 cells were CD45RO-negative and positively selected for CCR7, with terminally differentiated effector memory CD45RA+ cells excluded. Assay used: immunoSEQ multiplex PCR; TCRdb lists only in-frame clones, some missing. The sample has approximately 2,200,000 clones, 85% to 95% seen once. Sequences were obtained from naive CD8+ T cells from PBMCs. Every receptor here comes from a young man in good health. Some clones in this sample may be carry-over from other donors' samples.

The DNA for the CDR3 is TGTGCCAGCCGAGGGCCGGTGAAGGTTAACGAGCAGTACTTC. It is translated as CASRGPVKVNEQYF. The chain joins TRBV6-1 to TRBJ2-7; tentatively, D is TRBD2 (5 bases). In germline, CDR1 is MNHNS, CDR2 SASEGT. This CDR3 region has 14 residues. The V and J ends lost 8 bases and 5 bases respectively, with 19 bases between them.

The chain recombines TRBV18 with TRBJ2-1; 7 positions match TRBD1. CDR1 is KGHSH and CDR2 is LQKENI in the germline V gene. V was pared by 4 bases and J by 5 bases, with 17 bases of the junction left unmatched. The CDR3 contains 18 residues. As DNA, the CDR3 is TGTGCCAGCTCACGTGGACCCCTCGACAGGGATATCCACAATGAGCAGTTCTTC. Its translation is CASSRGPLDRDIHNEQFF.

This chain links TRBV5-6 with TRBJ2-3; the match to TRBD1 covers 7 bases. The CDR3 loop spans 14 amino acids. The trim removed 6 bases at V and 4 bases at J, leaving 8 bases unmatched. The germline V gene encodes CDR1 SGHDT and CDR2 YYEEEE. The CDR3 bases are TGTGCCAGCACCCCGACAGGGTTTTCAGATACGCAGTATTTT. Its protein product is CASTPTGFSDTQYF. Using reference TRBV5-6 and TRBJ2-3 for the parts outside the CDR3, the full variable domain is DAGVTQSPTHLIKTRGQQVTLRCSPKSGHDTVSWYQQALGQGPQFIFQYYEEEERQRGNFPDRFSGHQFPNYSSELNVNALLLGDSALYLCASTPTGFSDTQYFGPGTRLTVL.